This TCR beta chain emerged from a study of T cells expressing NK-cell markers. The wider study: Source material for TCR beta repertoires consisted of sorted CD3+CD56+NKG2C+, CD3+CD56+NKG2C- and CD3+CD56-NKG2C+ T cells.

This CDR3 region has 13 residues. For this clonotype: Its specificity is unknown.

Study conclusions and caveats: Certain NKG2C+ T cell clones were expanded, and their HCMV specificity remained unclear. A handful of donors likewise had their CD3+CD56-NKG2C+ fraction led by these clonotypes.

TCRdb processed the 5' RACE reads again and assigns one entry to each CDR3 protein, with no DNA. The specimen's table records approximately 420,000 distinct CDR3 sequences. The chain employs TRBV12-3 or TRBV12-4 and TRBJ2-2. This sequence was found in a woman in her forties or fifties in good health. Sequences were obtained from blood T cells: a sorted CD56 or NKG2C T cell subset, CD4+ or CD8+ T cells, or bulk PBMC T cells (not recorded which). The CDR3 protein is CASMNSNAGELFF.